This T cell receptor beta chain was documented in a study of shared clonotypes between healthy human individuals. Adult donors, all healthy and HIV-negative, had no recent acute infections or vaccinations. The V gene's germline CDR1 is MRHNA and CDR2 SNTAGT. V trimming: 4 bases; J trimming: 6 bases; junction bases outside the gene matches: 4. The CDR3 contains 15 residues. For unsorted PBMC, 300 to 350 ng DNA per replicate equaled about 30,000 T cell genomes. Repertoires were generated with immunoSEQ multiplex PCR, while TCRdb's copy carries only in-frame clones and drops some. The table lists about half a million clones, 75% to 85% of them singletons, with under 15% in the top ten.

Material: PBMCs. This receptor was taken from a middle-aged woman in good health. Some clones in this sample may be carry-over from other donors' samples. The chain couples TRBV6-4 to TRBJ2-1; TRBD2 agrees at 12 bases. CDR3 amino acids: CASSGLAGEFNEQFF. In nucleotides, the CDR3 is TGTGCCAGCAGTGGACTAGCGGGAGAATTCAATGAGCAGTTCTTC.